This T cell receptor beta chain was captured by sequencing in a study of T cell responses to AZD1222 COVID-19 vaccine. Study context: Second doses were pooled across both intervals (about 4 or about 12 weeks).

There are a few counts of this clone. Antigen specificity is unknown. The CDR3 totals 13 residues. The germline V gene encodes CDR1 MDHEN and CDR2 SYDVKM. V was pared by 10 bases and J by 6 bases, with 7 bases of the junction left unmatched. Whole-study findings and limits: A mostly white British donor set with more females was recruited, and clonal diversity was possibly underestimated. Only after the peak T cell response were repertoires sampled. Nearly half of spike-specific TCRs reportedly go after variant regions that carry no mutations.

Clones were read by immunoSEQ multiplex PCR, and TCRdb kept only the in-frame ones, dropping some. This table has over 100,000 clones, roughly 90% appearing once. The sample here was peripheral blood, taken on day 0 of AZD1222 vaccination. The sequence was obtained from an adult in good health. The chain joins TRBV28 to TRBJ2-3, with 10 bases fitting TRBD1. In nucleotides, the CDR3 is TGTGCCACTGGACAGGGGGACGGGGATACGCAGTATTTT. It yields the protein CATGQGDGDTQYF.